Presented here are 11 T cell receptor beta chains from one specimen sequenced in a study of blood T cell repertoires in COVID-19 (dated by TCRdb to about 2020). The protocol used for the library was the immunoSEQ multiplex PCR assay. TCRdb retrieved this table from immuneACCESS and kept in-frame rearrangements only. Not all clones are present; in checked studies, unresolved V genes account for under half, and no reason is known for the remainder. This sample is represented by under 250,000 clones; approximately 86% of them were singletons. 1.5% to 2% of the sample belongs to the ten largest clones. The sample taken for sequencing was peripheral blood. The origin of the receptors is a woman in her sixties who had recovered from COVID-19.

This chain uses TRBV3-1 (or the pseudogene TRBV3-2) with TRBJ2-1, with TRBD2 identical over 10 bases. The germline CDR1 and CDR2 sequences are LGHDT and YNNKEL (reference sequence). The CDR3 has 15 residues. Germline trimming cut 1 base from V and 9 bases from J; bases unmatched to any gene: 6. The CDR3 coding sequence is TGTGCCAGCAGCCAAGTAGCGGGGGGATCCGGTGAGCAGTTCTTC. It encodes CASSQVAGGSGEQFF.

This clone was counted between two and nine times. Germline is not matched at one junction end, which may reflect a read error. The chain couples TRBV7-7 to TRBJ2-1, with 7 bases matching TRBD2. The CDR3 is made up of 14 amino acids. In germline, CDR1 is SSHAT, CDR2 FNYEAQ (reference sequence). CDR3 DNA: TGTGCTAGCAGCCCGGGGGGCTCCTACAATGAGCAGTTCTTC. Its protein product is CASSPGGSYNEQFF.

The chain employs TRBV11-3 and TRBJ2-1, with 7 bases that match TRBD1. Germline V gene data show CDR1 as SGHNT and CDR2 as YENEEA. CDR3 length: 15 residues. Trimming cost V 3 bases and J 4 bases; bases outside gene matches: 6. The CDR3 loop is CASSFRQGPYNEQFF. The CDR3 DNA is TGTGCCAGCAGCTTTCGACAGGGACCATACAATGAGCAGTTCTTC.

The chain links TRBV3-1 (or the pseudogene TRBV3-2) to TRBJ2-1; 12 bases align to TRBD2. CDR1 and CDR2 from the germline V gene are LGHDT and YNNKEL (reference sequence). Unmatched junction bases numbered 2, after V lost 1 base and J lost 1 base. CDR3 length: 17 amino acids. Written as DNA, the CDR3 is TGTGCCAGCAGCCAAGTCACTAGCGGGGGGTCCTACAATGAGCAGTTCTTC. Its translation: CASSQVTSGGSYNEQFF.

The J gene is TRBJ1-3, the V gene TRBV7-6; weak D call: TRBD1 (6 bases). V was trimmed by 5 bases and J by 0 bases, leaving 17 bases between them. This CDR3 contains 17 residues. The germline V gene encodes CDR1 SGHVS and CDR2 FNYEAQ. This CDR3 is CASSLSGAQASGNTIYF. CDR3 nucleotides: TGTGCCAGCAGCCTATCAGGGGCCCAGGCCTCTGGAAACACCATATATTTT.

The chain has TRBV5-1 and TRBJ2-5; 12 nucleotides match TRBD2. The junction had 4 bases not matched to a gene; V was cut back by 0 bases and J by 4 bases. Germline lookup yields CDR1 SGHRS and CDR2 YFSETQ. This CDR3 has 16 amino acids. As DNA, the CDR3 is TGCGCCAGCAGCTTGGAAGGGACTAGCGGGCCAGAGACCCAGTACTTC. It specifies CASSLEGTSGPETQYF.

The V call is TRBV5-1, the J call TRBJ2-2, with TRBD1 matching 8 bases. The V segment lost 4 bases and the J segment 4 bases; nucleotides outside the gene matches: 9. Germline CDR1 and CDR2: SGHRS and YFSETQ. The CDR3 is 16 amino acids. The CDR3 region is CASSLIPDRATGELFF. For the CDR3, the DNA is TGCGCCAGCAGCCTTATCCCGGACAGGGCCACCGGGGAGCTGTTTTTT. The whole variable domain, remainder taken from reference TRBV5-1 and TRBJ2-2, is KAGVTQTPRYLIKTRGQQVTLSCSPISGHRSVSWYQQTPGQGLQFLFEYFSETQRNKGNFPGRFSGRQFSNSRSEMNVSTLELGDSALYLCASSLIPDRATGELFFGEGSRLTVL.

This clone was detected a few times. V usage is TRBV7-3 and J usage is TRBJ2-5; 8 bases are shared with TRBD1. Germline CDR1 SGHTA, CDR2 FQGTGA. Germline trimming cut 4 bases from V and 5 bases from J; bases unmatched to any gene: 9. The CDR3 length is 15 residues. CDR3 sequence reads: CASSSGQGGFETQYF. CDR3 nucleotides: TGTGCCAGCAGCTCCGGACAGGGAGGTTTCGAGACCCAGTACTTC.

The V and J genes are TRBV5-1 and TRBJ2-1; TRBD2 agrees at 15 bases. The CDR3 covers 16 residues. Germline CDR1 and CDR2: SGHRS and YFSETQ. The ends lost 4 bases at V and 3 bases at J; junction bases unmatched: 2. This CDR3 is CASSLGLAGGYNEQFF. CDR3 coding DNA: TGCGCCAGCAGCCTGGGACTAGCGGGGGGCTACAATGAGCAGTTCTTC.

CDR3 coding DNA: TGTGCCAGCAGTCAGCGGGGGTCAGGGCGGGATCAGCCCCAGCATTTT. Amino acids: CASSQRGSGRDQPQHF. The genes are TRBV6-2 or TRBV6-3 and TRBJ1-5, with D possibly being TRBD1 (5 bases). Germline V lookup: CDR1 MNHEY, CDR2 SVGEGT. The ends were cut back, 5 bases at V and 5 bases at J, with 19 bases in the middle. There are 16 residues in the CDR3.

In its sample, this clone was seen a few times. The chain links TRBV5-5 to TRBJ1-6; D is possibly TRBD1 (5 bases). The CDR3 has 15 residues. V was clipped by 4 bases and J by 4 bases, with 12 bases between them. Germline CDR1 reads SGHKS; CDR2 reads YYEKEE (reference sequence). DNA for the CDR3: TGTGCCAGCAGCCTCCAAGGGGCGTATAATTCACCCCTCCACTTT. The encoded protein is CASSLQGAYNSPLHF.